Included here is one T cell receptor beta chain sequence, with context. As handled by the study authors: How many nucleated cells were present was estimated from reference gene primer amplification. Clones were read by immunoSEQ multiplex PCR, and TCRdb kept only the in-frame ones, dropping some. The V and J calls and clone size come from that table; D and trimming were worked out from the DNA. The sample has some 300,000 clones, less than 90% seen once. The data stem from a study of blood T cell repertoires in COVID-19. Study background: Samples representing acute and convalescent COVID-19 were sourced from the United States, Italy and Spain. PBMCs, B-cell-depleted T cells, or T cells provided the cDNA or gDNA that made up the material.

The CDR3 consists of 14 residues. V was pared by 1 base and J by 16 bases, with 20 bases between. The V gene's germline CDR1 is LGHDT and CDR2 YNNKEL (reference sequence). This chain joins TRBV3-1 (or the pseudogene TRBV3-2) and TRBJ2-1, with D maybe TRBD1 (5 bases). Sequences were obtained from peripheral blood. The TCR comes from a woman between 65 and 79 years old with COVID-19, enrolled during active disease. CDR3 sequence reads: CASSQGQQTPRVFF. As DNA, the CDR3 is TGTGCCAGCAGCCAAGGACAGCAAACCCCCCGAGTTTTCTTC.